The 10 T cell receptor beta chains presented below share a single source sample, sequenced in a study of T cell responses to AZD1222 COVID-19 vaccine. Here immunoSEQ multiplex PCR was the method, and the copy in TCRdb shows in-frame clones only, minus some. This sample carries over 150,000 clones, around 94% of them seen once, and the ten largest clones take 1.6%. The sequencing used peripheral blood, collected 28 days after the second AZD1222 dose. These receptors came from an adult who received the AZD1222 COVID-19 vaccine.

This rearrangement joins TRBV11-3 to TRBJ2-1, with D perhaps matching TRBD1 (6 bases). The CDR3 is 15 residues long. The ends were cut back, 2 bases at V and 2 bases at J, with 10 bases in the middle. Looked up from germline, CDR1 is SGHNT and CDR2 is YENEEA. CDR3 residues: CASSLKGGAYNEQFF. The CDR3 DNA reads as TGTGCCAGCAGCTTAAAAGGGGGAGCCTACAATGAGCAGTTCTTC. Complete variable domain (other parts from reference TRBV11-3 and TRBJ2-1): EAGVVQSPRYKIIEKKQPVAFWCNPISGHNTLYWYLQNLGQGPELLIRYENEEAVDDSQLPKDRFSAERLKGVDSTLKIQPAELGDSAVYLCASSLKGGAYNEQFFGPGTRLTVL.

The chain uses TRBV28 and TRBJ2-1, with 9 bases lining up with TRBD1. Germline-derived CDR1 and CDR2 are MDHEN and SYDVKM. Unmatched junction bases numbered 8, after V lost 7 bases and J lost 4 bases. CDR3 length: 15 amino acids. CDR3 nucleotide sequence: TGTGCCAGCATGAAAGGGGGGACAGGGTACAATGAGCAGTTCTTC. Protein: CASMKGGTGYNEQFF.

For the CDR3, the DNA is TGTGCCAGTAGTACAACCGGGACTAGCGGTGAAGAGACCCAGTACTTC. It encodes CASSTTGTSGEETQYF. The rearrangement links TRBV19 to TRBJ2-5, with 11 bases that match TRBD2. Losses at the gene ends were 4 bases for V and 3 bases for J; bases not matched to a gene: 7. The V gene's germline CDR1 is LNHDA and CDR2 SQIVND (reference sequence). CDR3 size: 16 residues.

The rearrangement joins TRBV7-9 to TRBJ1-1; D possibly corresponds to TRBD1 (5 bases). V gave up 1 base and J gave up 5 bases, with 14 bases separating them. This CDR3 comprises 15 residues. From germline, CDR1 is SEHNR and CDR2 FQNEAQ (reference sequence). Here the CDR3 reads CASSLEEGRRTEAFF. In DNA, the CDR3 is TGTGCCAGCAGCTTAGAAGAGGGGCGAAGAACTGAAGCTTTCTTT.

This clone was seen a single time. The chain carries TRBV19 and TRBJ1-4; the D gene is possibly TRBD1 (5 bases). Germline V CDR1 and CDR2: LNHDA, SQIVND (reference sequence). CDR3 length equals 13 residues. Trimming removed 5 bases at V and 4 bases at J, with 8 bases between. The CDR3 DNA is TGTGCCAGTAGTGAGAGGGGTAATGAAAAACTGTTTTTT. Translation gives CASSERGNEKLFF.

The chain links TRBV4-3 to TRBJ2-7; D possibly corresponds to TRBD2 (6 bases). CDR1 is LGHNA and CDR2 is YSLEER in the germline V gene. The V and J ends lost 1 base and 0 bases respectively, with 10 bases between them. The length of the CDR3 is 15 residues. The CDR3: CASSQGRAGSYEQYF. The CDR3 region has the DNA TGCGCCAGCAGCCAAGGTAGAGCGGGCTCCTACGAGCAGTACTTC.

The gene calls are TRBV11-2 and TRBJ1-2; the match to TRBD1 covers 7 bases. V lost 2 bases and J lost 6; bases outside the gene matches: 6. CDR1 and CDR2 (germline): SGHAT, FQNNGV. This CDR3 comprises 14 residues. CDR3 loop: CASSLFDRAHGYTF. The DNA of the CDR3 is TGTGCCAGCAGCTTATTCGACAGGGCTCATGGCTACACCTTC. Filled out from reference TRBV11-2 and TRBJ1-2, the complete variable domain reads EAGVAQSPRYKIIEKRQSVAFWCNPISGHATLYWYQQILGQGPKLLIQFQNNGVVDDSQLPKDRFSAERLKGVDSTLKIQPAKLEDSAVYLCASSLFDRAHGYTFGSGTRLTVV.

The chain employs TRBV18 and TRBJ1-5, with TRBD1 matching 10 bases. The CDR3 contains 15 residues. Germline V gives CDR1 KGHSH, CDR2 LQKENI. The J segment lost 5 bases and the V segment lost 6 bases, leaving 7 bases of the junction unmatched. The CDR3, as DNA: TGTGCCAGCTCCATGGGACAGGGGCAATATCAGCCCCAGCATTTT. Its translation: CASSMGQGQYQPQHF.

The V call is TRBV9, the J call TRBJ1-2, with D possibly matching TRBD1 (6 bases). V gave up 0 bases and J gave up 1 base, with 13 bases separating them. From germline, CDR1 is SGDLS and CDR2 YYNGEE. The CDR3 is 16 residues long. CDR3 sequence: CASSVEWDTFNYGYTF. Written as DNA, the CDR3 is TGTGCCAGCAGCGTAGAGTGGGACACTTTTAACTATGGCTACACCTTC.

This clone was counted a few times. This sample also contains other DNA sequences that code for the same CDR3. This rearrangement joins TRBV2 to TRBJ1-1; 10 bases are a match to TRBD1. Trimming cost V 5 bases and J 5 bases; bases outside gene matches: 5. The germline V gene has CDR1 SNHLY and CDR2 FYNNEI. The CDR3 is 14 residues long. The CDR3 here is CASSKGQGGTEAFF. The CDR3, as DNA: TGTGCCAGCAGTAAAGGACAGGGGGGTACTGAAGCTTTCTTT.